The text below deals with one TCR beta chain. Compared with germline, one end of the junction differs, possibly owing to a read error. TCRdb used MiXCR to reprocess the 5' RACE reads, holding one entry per CDR3 protein. The table includes about 890,000 distinct CDR3 sequences, more than 9% detected once. The germline CDR1 and CDR2 sequences are MNHEY and SVGAGI. This CDR3 comprises 15 residues. This sample is part of a study of identical twins. The donors were all healthy and Caucasian. These data also formed part of another study, on yellow fever vaccine responses in identical twins.

V usage is TRBV6-5 and J usage is TRBJ1-4; unclear D gene. The source is a woman aged 18-30 years in good health. Specimen: PBMCs. The CDR3, as DNA: TGTGCCAGCACTTACGGCCCTGAAACCGATGAAAAACTGTTTTTT. It yields the protein CASTYGPETDEKLFF.